These T cell receptor beta chains were read from a single sample in a study of cytomegalovirus exposure and HLA in healthy donors. Generated by immunoSEQ multiplex PCR, the TCRdb table keeps only in-frame clones and is missing some. Here the sample spans approximately 150,000 clones, about 86% being singletons. Material: PBMCs. The origin of the receptors is a woman younger than 45 in good health and CMV-seronegative. CDR3s include the opening cysteine and the closing phenylalanine or tryptophan. A D gene is named only where the DNA matches it firmly. Expanded clones are given a class, and other clones once, few, many or no size at all.

v_call,d_call,clone_size,j_call,cdr3_aa,cdr3_nt
TRBV5-4,TRBD1,NA,TRBJ2-5,CASSLRDSQETQYF,TGTGCCAGCAGCTTGAGGGACAGCCAAGAGACCCAGTACTTC
TRBV6-6,TRBD1,NA,TRBJ2-1,CASSLSRQGRYNEQFF,TGTGCCAGCAGTCTCTCGAGACAGGGGAGATACAATGAGCAGTTCTTC
TRBV5-1,TRBD1,NA,TRBJ1-4,CASSFRTGEKLFF,TGCGCCAGCAGCTTCCGGACAGGGGAAAAACTGTTTTTT
TRBV6-1,TRBD2,NA,TRBJ2-3,CASSEFPQRTSGARTDTQYF,TGTGCCAGCAGTGAATTTCCCCAGCGGACTAGCGGGGCCCGCACAGATACGCAGTATTTT
TRBV5-6,NA,NA,TRBJ2-2,CASSLVATGELFF,TGTGCCAGCAGCTTGGTAGCCACCGGGGAGCTGTTTTTT
TRBV7-2,NA,NA,TRBJ2-7,CASSGSGDSYEQYF,TGTGCCAGCAGCGGGTCGGGGGACTCCTACGAGCAGTACTTC
TRBV7-9,TRBD1,few,TRBJ1-4,CASSLGGTDEKLFF,TGTGCCAGCAGCTTAGGAGGGACAGATGAAAAACTGTTTTTT
TRBV15,TRBD2,NA,TRBJ2-1,CATRLAGAGDEQFF,TGTGCCACCAGACTAGCGGGGGCCGGGGATGAGCAGTTCTTC
TRBV19,NA,NA,TRBJ1-3,CASSMRSSGNTIYF,TGTGCCAGTAGTATGAGGAGCTCTGGAAACACCATATATTTT
TRBV10-3,NA,NA,TRBJ2-7,CAISESEGAYEQYF,TGTGCCATCAGTGAGTCCGAGGGCGCCTACGAGCAGTACTTC
TRBV10-2,NA,NA,TRBJ1-5,CASTHGTPPYQPQHF,TGCGCCAGCACCCACGGGACACCTCCTTACCAGCCCCAGCATTTT
TRBV4-1,NA,NA,TRBJ2-1,CASSQGPQAPYNEQFF,TGCGCCAGCAGCCAAGGCCCCCAGGCCCCTTACAATGAGCAGTTCTTC
TRBV2,NA,once,TRBJ1-4,CASSEKGDGEKLFF,TGTGCCAGCAGTGAAAAGGGGGACGGTGAAAAACTGTTTTTT
TRBV2,TRBD1,NA,TRBJ1-1,CASSQQGGMNTEAFF,TGTGCCAGCAGTCAACAGGGGGGGATGAACACTGAAGCTTTCTTT
TRBV25-1,NA,NA,TRBJ2-7,CASSFRYEQYF,TGTGCCAGCAGTTTTCGGTACGAGCAGTACTTC
TRBV5-5,NA,NA,TRBJ2-3,CASSRVFSQRLTDTQYF,TGTGCCAGCAGCCGCGTTTTTAGTCAGCGACTCACAGATACGCAGTATTTT
TRBV15,NA,NA,TRBJ1-5,CATSFEGSSNQPQHF,TGTGCCACCAGTTTCGAGGGTAGTAGCAATCAGCCCCAGCATTTT
TRBV4-1,NA,NA,TRBJ2-1,CASSQDGGLGFF,TGCGCCAGCAGCCAAGATGGGGGGTTAGGGTTCTTC
TRBV6-5,NA,NA,TRBJ1-2,CASSFNPRGGYTF,TGTGCCAGCAGTTTTAATCCCCGCGGTGGCTACACCTTC
TRBV5-1,NA,NA,TRBJ2-2,CASSLALPRRGELFF,TGCGCCAGCAGCTTGGCCTTGCCCCGGAGGGGGGAGCTGTTTTTT
TRBV4-2,NA,once,TRBJ1-2,CASSQVWGDRAGYGYTF,TGTGCCAGCAGCCAAGTTTGGGGCGACCGGGCCGGCTATGGCTACACCTTC
TRBV4-1,TRBD2,NA,TRBJ2-1,CASSHDTGTSGGALEQFF,TGCGCCAGCAGCCATGACACCGGGACTAGCGGGGGGGCACTTGAGCAGTTCTTC
TRBV6-5,NA,few,TRBJ1-2,CASSYTARTVRYTF,TGTGCCAGCAGTTACACAGCACGGACAGTTCGCTACACCTTC
TRBV5-4,NA,NA,TRBJ1-6,CASQRETPGSPLHF,TGTGCCAGCCAAAGGGAGACCCCTGGGTCACCCCTCCACTTT
TRBV12-1,NA,NA,TRBJ1-2,CASSLQTGGEFGYTF,TGTGCCAGCAGCTTACAGACAGGGGGCGAGTTCGGCTACACCTTC
TRBV9,TRBD1,NA,TRBJ1-1,CASSHAGGENTEAFF,TGTGCCAGCAGCCATGCAGGGGGTGAGAACACTGAAGCTTTCTTT
TRBV27,TRBD2,NA,TRBJ2-3,CASSLLAGGPDTQYF,TGTGCCAGCAGTTTACTAGCGGGGGGGCCAGATACGCAGTATTTT
TRBV10-1,NA,NA,TRBJ1-1,CASSDRNTEAFF,TGCGCCAGCAGTGACAGGAACACTGAAGCTTTCTTT
TRBV6-1,NA,NA,TRBJ2-5,CATNLETQYF,TGTGCCACTAACTTAGAGACCCAGTACTTC
TRBV4-1,NA,NA,TRBJ2-6,CASSQPPATGSDSGANVLTF,TGCGCCAGCAGCCAACCCCCGGCAACAGGATCAGACTCTGGGGCCAACGTCCTGACTTTC
TRBV7-9,TRBD2,NA,TRBJ2-5,CASSPRVAGSVRYQETQYF,TGTGCCAGCAGCCCCCGGGTAGCGGGTTCAGTCAGGTACCAAGAGACCCAGTACTTC
TRBV4-2,TRBD1,NA,TRBJ2-7,CASSQAGGGSYEQYF,TGTGCCAGCAGCCAAGCAGGGGGCGGAAGCTACGAGCAGTACTTC
TRBV5-1,TRBD1,NA,TRBJ1-1,CASSLGDRLSTEAFF,TGCGCCAGCAGCTTGGGGGACAGGCTGAGCACTGAAGCTTTCTTT
TRBV10-3,TRBD1,NA,TRBJ2-7,CAISEDPSEGAEQYF,TGTGCCATCAGTGAGGACCCCAGCGAGGGGGCCGAGCAGTACTTC
TRBV6-5,NA,NA,TRBJ2-1,CASRPLRAAYEQFF,TGTGCCAGCAGGCCCCTGAGGGCCGCTTATGAGCAGTTCTTC
TRBV4-3,NA,NA,TRBJ2-3,CASSQDGFGASETDTQYF,TGCGCCAGCAGCCAAGACGGATTTGGGGCTAGCGAAACAGATACGCAGTATTTT
TRBV5-1,TRBD2,NA,TRBJ2-5,CASSSTGTSGRETQYF,TGCGCCAGCAGCTCTACAGGGACTAGCGGGAGGGAGACCCAGTACTTC
TRBV10-3,NA,NA,TRBJ2-5,CAVRLEGQETQYF,TGTGCCGTCCGACTAGAGGGGCAAGAGACCCAGTACTTC
TRBV4-3,NA,NA,TRBJ2-7,CASSEGSGLIYEQYF,TGCGCCAGCAGCGAAGGGTCAGGACTGATCTACGAGCAGTACTTC
TRBV19,NA,NA,TRBJ1-4,CASTSGGANEKLFF,TGTGCCAGTACGTCCGGGGGGGCTAATGAAAAACTGTTTTTT
TRBV7-8,NA,NA,TRBJ1-1,CASSLRGTNTEAFF,TGTGCCAGCAGCTTAAGAGGTACGAACACTGAAGCTTTCTTT
TRBV7-2,NA,NA,TRBJ2-5,CASTQRGGRETQYF,TGTGCCAGCACCCAGAGGGGGGGGCGGGAGACCCAGTACTTC
TRBV19,TRBD2,NA,TRBJ2-1,CASTISGGPYNEQFF,TGTGCCAGTACGATTAGCGGGGGACCTTACAATGAGCAGTTCTTC
TRBV14,TRBD1,few,TRBJ1-6,CASSQRTGGHSPLHF,TGTGCCAGCAGCCAGAGGACAGGGGGCCATTCACCCCTCCACTTT
TRBV9,TRBD2,NA,TRBJ2-2,CASSVGTSGGSRTGELFF,TGTGCCAGCAGCGTAGGGACTAGCGGGGGGAGTAGGACCGGGGAGCTGTTTTTT
TRBV9,TRBD2,NA,TRBJ2-5,CASSVLAGGGETQYF,TGTGCCAGCAGCGTCCTAGCGGGGGGCGGGGAGACCCAGTACTTC
TRBV6-6,NA,NA,TRBJ2-7,CASSFRETYEQYF,TGTGCCAGCAGTTTCAGGGAAACCTACGAGCAGTACTTC
TRBV10-2,NA,once,TRBJ1-5,CASSETFGAGQPQHF,TGCGCCAGCAGTGAGACGTTTGGGGCAGGCCAGCCCCAGCATTTT
TRBV7-9,NA,NA,TRBJ1-2,CASSLGDTPGYTF,TGTGCCAGCAGCTTAGGGGACACCCCGGGCTACACCTTC
TRBV9,NA,NA,TRBJ2-1,CASSGADLYNEQFF,TGTGCCAGCTCCGGAGCCGATCTTTACAATGAGCAGTTCTTC
TRBV7-9,TRBD1,NA,TRBJ2-1,CASTPGTGIFNEQFF,TGTGCCAGCACGCCCGGGACAGGGATTTTCAATGAGCAGTTCTTC
TRBV14,NA,NA,TRBJ1-2,CASSRGLDYGYTF,TGTGCCAGCAGCAGGGGTTTGGACTATGGCTACACCTTC
TRBV27,TRBD1,NA,TRBJ1-1,CASSSDPGTGRVRAFF,TGTGCCAGCAGTTCCGATCCCGGGACAGGGCGAGTACGGGCTTTCTTT
TRBV18,TRBD1,NA,TRBJ1-2,CASSPAGGRGYTF,TGTGCCAGCTCACCAGCAGGGGGACGGGGCTACACCTTC
TRBV7-9,TRBD1,NA,TRBJ2-7,CASSAGTVASYEQYF,TGTGCCAGCAGCGCCGGGACAGTAGCTTCCTACGAGCAGTACTTC
TRBV11-2,NA,NA,TRBJ1-1,CASSLESLEANTEAFF,TGTGCCAGCAGCTTAGAGTCGCTGGAGGCGAACACTGAAGCTTTCTTT